A single sample is the source of the 11 T cell receptor beta chains below, sequenced in a study of T cells in Graves' hyperthyroidism and ophthalmopathy (dated by TCRdb to 2018 to 2020). Receptor libraries were prepared by multiplex PCR. TCRdb shows the sequencer as Illumina HiSeq 2000. Amplification of TCR beta CDR3 regions was carried out from RNA transcripts. The TCR CDR3 was subjected to a first round of RT-PCR using the HTBI primer set and the Qiagen OneStep RT-PCR kit. The public reads were run again by TCRdb, first through fastp at Q25 and then through MiXCR, and only productive beta chains were kept. Identical CDR3 proteins give one entry, which carries the most common genes and DNA. This sample has over 650,000 distinct CDR3 sequences in its table, and 45% of those were observed once. Clones ranked in the top ten supply roughly 7.2% of the sample. Sequenced input: peripheral blood or thyroid tissue (not recorded which). The receptor source for this set is an adult man with Graves' disease, either hyperthyroidism or ophthalmopathy (not recorded which).

This clonotype came up many times. The chain employs TRBV7-8 and TRBJ1-6, with D perhaps matching TRBD1 (5 bases). This CDR3 spans 16 amino acids. V was cut by 4 bases and J by 5 bases, with 15 bases left in between. Looked up from germline, CDR1 is SGHVS and CDR2 is FQNEAQ. DNA of the CDR3: TGTGCCAGCAGCTCCAGACAGCTGCTCGATAATTCACCCCTCCACTTT. This gives the protein CASSSRQLLDNSPLHF.

The J gene is TRBJ1-1, the V gene TRBV29-1; D possibly corresponds to TRBD1 (5 bases). CDR1 is SQVTM, CDR2 ANQGSEA, per germline. This CDR3 is built from 11 residues. V lost 8 bases and J 5 bases, leaving 12 bases between the germline ends. For the CDR3, the DNA is TGCAGCAGCCAGGGAGGGACTGAAGCTTTCTTT. Encoded protein: CSSQGGTEAFF.

This clonotype was observed once. The rearrangement uses TRBV2 and TRBJ1-2, with 8 bases matching TRBD1. Germline CDR1 SNHLY, CDR2 FYNNEI. V shed 5 bases and J 4 bases; nucleotides not matched to a gene: 12. The CDR3 loop spans 16 amino acids. The CDR3 spells CASSSLGQGLIYGYTF. Here the CDR3 DNA reads TGTGCCAGCAGTTCACTCGGACAGGGTTTGATCTATGGCTACACCTTC.

The rearrangement joins TRBV29-1 to TRBJ2-7; 11 bases align to TRBD1. The trim removed 8 bases at V and 5 bases at J, leaving 8 bases unmatched. This CDR3 has 13 residues. Germline V gene sequence: CDR1 SQVTM, CDR2 ANQGSEA. As DNA, the CDR3 is TGCAGCAGCACGGGACAGGGGGGGAACGAGCAGTACTTC. Protein product: CSSTGQGGNEQYF.

The table lists this clonotype with a few counts. The chain uses TRBV10-1 and TRBJ1-1; possible D gene TRBD1, 6 bases. Germline V gives CDR1 WNHNN, CDR2 SYGVQD (reference sequence). Trimming pared 2 bases from V and 0 bases from J, leaving 16 bases between. This CDR3 region has 17 residues. As DNA, the CDR3 is TGCGCCAGCAGTGAGACAGGGAGTCCTACCATGAACACTGAAGCTTTCTTT. Amino acid sequence: CASSETGSPTMNTEAFF.

This clonotype has ten or more counts. The chain is built from TRBV2 and TRBJ1-1, with D possibly matching TRBD1 (5 bases). This CDR3 has 14 amino acids. V gave up 6 bases and J gave up 0 bases, with 11 bases separating them. Looked up from germline, CDR1 is SNHLY and CDR2 is FYNNEI. The CDR3 DNA follows: TGTGCCAGCAGGGGGGAGGGACTGAACACTGAAGCTTTCTTT. It yields the protein CASRGEGLNTEAFF.

This clonotype has at least ten counts. CDR3 sequence reads: CASGLGRAGANVLTF. DNA for the CDR3: TGCGCCAGCGGCCTGGGGAGGGCCGGGGCCAACGTCCTGACTTTC. The chain is built from TRBV5-1 and TRBJ2-6, with 7 bases fitting TRBD2. CDR1 and CDR2 from the germline V gene are SGHRS and YFSETQ. The V segment lost 7 bases and the J segment 4 bases; nucleotides outside the gene matches: 8. This CDR3 is built from 15 residues.

The chain is built from TRBV7-7 and TRBJ2-5; tentatively, D is TRBD1 or TRBD2 (5 bases each). Germline V gives CDR1 SSHAT, CDR2 FNYEAQ (reference sequence). The CDR3 length is 13 residues. This CDR3 is CARAMGREETQYF. CDR3 coding DNA: TGTGCTAGAGCCATGGGACGGGAAGAGACCCAGTACTTC.

To note about this clonotype: A much larger clone lies one base from this, so it may be a read error. This chain links TRBV2 with TRBJ2-7; D is possibly TRBD2 (7 bases). The CDR3 has 15 residues. Trimming pared 8 bases from V and 0 bases from J, leaving 17 bases between. Germline V gene sequence: CDR1 SNHLY, CDR2 FYNNEI. CDR3 coding DNA: TGTGCCAGCGGATACGGCGGGGGCACCTCCTACGAGCAGTACTTC. Residues: CASGYGGGTSYEQYF.

The CDR3 region is CSASGTGSLGSNQPQHF. The CDR3, as DNA: TGCAGTGCTAGTGGGACAGGGAGCCTGGGTAGCAATCAGCCCCAGCATTTT. The chain has TRBV20-1 and TRBJ1-5; 9 nucleotides agree with TRBD1. After removal of 3 bases from V and 0 bases from J, the junction contained 9 bases not matched to a gene. CDR1 DFQATT and CDR2 SNEGSKA come from the germline V gene (reference sequence). There are 17 residues in the CDR3.

This sequence joins TRBV7-3 and TRBJ2-5, with 7 bases identical to TRBD2. Trimming removed 7 bases from V and 5 bases from J; junction bases left unmatched: 10. This CDR3 region has 14 residues. Germline V gene data show CDR1 as SGHTA and CDR2 as FQGTGA. DNA of the CDR3: TGTGCCAGCAACCCAGGCGGGAGCGGGGAGACCCAGTACTTC. It specifies CASNPGGSGETQYF.